This T cell receptor (beta chain) was sequenced for a study of beta chain features in type 1 diabetes. Investigators reverse transcribed all isolated RNA, so they sequenced expressed TCRB transcripts. For naive, central memory and regulatory T cell samples, reads averaged roughly 3.7 million. Some clones are missing from TCRdb's copy, which holds only in-frame ones; the method was immunoSEQ multiplex PCR. The profile shows 450,000 to 600,000 clones, roughly 30% of them singletons. Study findings and constraints: Among type 1 diabetes patients, VDJ junctions had fewer insertions and more deletions. It was among patients, rather than healthy donors, that naive, central memory and Treg TCRB repertoires appeared more similar.

This clone was observed a few times. Its cognate antigen is unknown. This TCR came from a man younger than 30 in good health. Source material: naive CD4+ T cells from blood.

The CDR3 coding sequence is TGTGCCTGGAGTGTACTGACGAGCCAAGAGACCCAGTACTTC. Its protein is CAWSVLTSQETQYF. The chain uses TRBV30 and TRBJ2-5; D not resolved. V was trimmed by 0 bases and J by 1 base, leaving 9 bases between them. CDR1 is GTSNPN and CDR2 is SVGIG in the germline V gene (reference sequence). The CDR3 has 14 residues.